Below are 9 T cell receptor beta chains sequenced from a single sample in a study of T cell responses to AZD1222 COVID-19 vaccine. Generated by immunoSEQ multiplex PCR, the TCRdb table keeps only in-frame clones and is missing some. The sample yields 140,000 or so clones, 90% to 95% seen once. The source was peripheral blood, collected after recovery from COVID-19. These receptors originate from an adult who had recovered from COVID-19.

The genes are TRBV28 and TRBJ1-5, with a weak D call TRBD1 (5 bases). CDR1 and CDR2 from the germline V gene are MDHEN and SYDVKM. This CDR3 comprises 15 residues. Between the trimmed V and J ends, which lost 2 bases and 11 bases, there was a span of 19 bases. This CDR3 is CASSLVAASQGAQHF. Written as DNA, the CDR3 is TGTGCCAGCAGTTTAGTGGCAGCTTCCCAAGGGGCCCAGCATTTT.

The genes are TRBV19 and TRBJ2-3, with D perhaps TRBD2 (5 bases). Germline V gene sequence: CDR1 LNHDA, CDR2 SQIVND (reference sequence). Trimming cost V 8 bases and J 3 bases, with 15 bases left between them. The CDR3 is made up of 14 amino acids. The CDR3: CASFSGSGTDTQYF. The CDR3 region has the DNA TGTGCCAGTTTCTCGGGCTCGGGAACAGATACGCAGTATTTT. The complete variable domain, with remaining parts taken from reference TRBV19 and TRBJ2-3, reads DGGITQSPKYLFRKEGQNVTLSCEQNLNHDAMYWYRQDPGQGLRLIYYSQIVNDFQKGDIAEGYSVSREKKESFPLTVTSAQKNPTAFYLCASFSGSGTDTQYFGPGTRLTVL.

The V and J genes are TRBV7-9 and TRBJ1-1, with D uncertain. V lost 2 bases and J lost 2, with 6 bases in between. From germline, CDR1 is SEHNR and CDR2 FQNEAQ (reference sequence). CDR3 length: 13 amino acids. CDR3 sequence: CASSLIENTEAFF. DNA for the CDR3: TGTGCCAGCAGCTTAATAGAAAACACTGAAGCTTTCTTT.

CDR3 in DNA: TGTGCCAGCAGTGTCCCCTGGGGACTAGCGGTGACAGATACGCAGTATTTT. It codes for CASSVPWGLAVTDTQYF. V usage is TRBV6-1 and J usage is TRBJ2-3; 11 bases align to TRBD2. The CDR3 has 17 residues. Trimming took 4 bases from V and 3 from J; bases not matched to a gene: 9. Looked up from germline, CDR1 is MNHNS and CDR2 is SASEGT.

The V gene is TRBV11-2, the J gene TRBJ1-1, with unresolved D. V was clipped by 5 bases and J by 4 bases, with 14 bases between them. The CDR3 runs to 14 residues. Germline V gene sequence: CDR1 SGHAT, CDR2 FQNNGV. The CDR3 sequence is CASSPGGWSTEAFF. As DNA, the CDR3 is TGTGCCAGCAGCCCAGGAGGTTGGAGCACTGAAGCTTTCTTT.

The J gene is TRBJ1-2, the V gene TRBV6-5; D perhaps matches TRBD1 (6 bases). Trimming removed 6 bases from V and 2 bases from J, with 16 bases in between. The CDR3 spans 15 residues. CDR1 is MNHEY, CDR2 SVGAGI, per germline. The CDR3 DNA is TGTGCCAGCAGGGTAGGAGGGGACATAAACTATGGCTACACCTTC. Its protein is CASRVGGDINYGYTF.

This sequence joins TRBV4-1 and TRBJ2-5; TRBD1 might be the D (6 bases). CDR3 length equals 15 residues. V dropped 2 bases and J dropped 4 bases, with 14 bases sitting between them. The V gene's germline CDR1 is MGHRA and CDR2 YSYEKL. The CDR3 DNA is TGCGCCAGCAGCCAACCAGGGGCTGGAAGAGAGACCCAGTACTTC. Amino acid sequence: CASSQPGAGRETQYF.

The rearrangement uses TRBV15 and TRBJ2-3; tentatively, D is TRBD1 (5 bases). Trimming removed 3 bases from V and 1 base from J, with 11 bases in between. Germline V lookup: CDR1 LNHNV, CDR2 YYDKDF (reference sequence). This CDR3 has 15 residues. CDR3 protein: CATSSSPTGTDTQYF. The CDR3 coding sequence is TGTGCCACCAGCAGCTCTCCGACAGGCACAGATACGCAGTATTTT. Full variable domain (outside the CDR3, taken from reference TRBV15 and TRBJ2-3): DAMVIQNPRYQVTQFGKPVTLSCSQTLNHNVMYWYQQKSSQAPKLLFHYYDKDFNNEADTPDNFQSRRPNTSFCFLDIRSPGLGDTAMYLCATSSSPTGTDTQYFGPGTRLTVL.

The chain couples TRBV5-1 to TRBJ2-7; 9 nucleotides match TRBD1. V was pared by 4 bases and J by 3 bases, with 8 bases of the junction left unmatched. This CDR3 has 15 amino acids. Germline V gives CDR1 SGHRS, CDR2 YFSETQ. CDR3 nucleotides: TGCGCCAGCAGCCCGGGGGACAGGGACCACTACGAGCAGTACTTC. Translation: CASSPGDRDHYEQYF.